Included here is one TCR beta chain sequence, with context. Its specificity is unknown. One end of the junction varies from germline; a read error may be responsible. Time point in this sample: persistent/refractory GD, antithyroid drugs over 5 years with positive TRAb. PBMCs provided the RNA from which the TCR library was made. Per the germline V gene, CDR1 is DFQATT and CDR2 is SNEGSKA (reference sequence). The CDR3 length is 13 residues. The record originates from a study of regulatory T cells in long-lasting Graves disease. Turning to the study itself: Graves' disease counted as persistent after over 5 years of antithyroid drugs with positive TSH receptor antibodies. Study-wide findings and caveats: Persistent cases of Graves' showed reduced TCR diversity relative to newly diagnosed patients. Under persistent disease, TRBV28, TRBJ1-2 and TRBJ2-5 were used preferentially. Shared public clonotypes totalled 2,741 in persistent patients, compared with roughly 970 in new patients.

CDR3-region Arm-PCR and iRepertoire HTBI primers produced the TCR beta libraries. In TCRdb, the multiplex PCR reads were re-called with MiXCR into one record per CDR3 protein. This sample has some 340,000 distinct CDR3 sequences; about 23% occur once, and the top ten carry 25% to 30%. The rearrangement uses TRBV20-1 and TRBJ2-5, with TRBD2 matching 7 bases. The specimen was peripheral blood mononuclear cells (PBMCs), collected when the disease was refractory, from a patient treated with antithyroid drugs. The source is a woman aged 40-49 years with Graves disease. CDR3 DNA sequence: TGCAGTGCAACGACTAGCCAAGGAGAGACTCAGTACTTC. Amino acid sequence: CSATTSQGETQYF.